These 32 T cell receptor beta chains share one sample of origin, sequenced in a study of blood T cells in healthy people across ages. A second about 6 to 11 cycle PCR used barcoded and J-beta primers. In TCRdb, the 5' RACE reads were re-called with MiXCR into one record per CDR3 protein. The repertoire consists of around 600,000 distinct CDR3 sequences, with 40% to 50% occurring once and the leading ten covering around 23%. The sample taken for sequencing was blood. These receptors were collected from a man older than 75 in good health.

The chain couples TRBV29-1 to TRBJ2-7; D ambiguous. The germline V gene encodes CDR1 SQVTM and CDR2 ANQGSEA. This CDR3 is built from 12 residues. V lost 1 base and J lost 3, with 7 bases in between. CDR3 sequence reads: CSVEGKDYEQYF. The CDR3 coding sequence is TGCAGCGTTGAAGGCAAAGACTACGAGCAGTACTTC.

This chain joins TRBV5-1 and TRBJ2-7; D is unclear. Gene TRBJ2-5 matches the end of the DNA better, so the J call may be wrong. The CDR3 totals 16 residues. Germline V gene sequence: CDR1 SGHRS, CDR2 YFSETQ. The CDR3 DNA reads TGCGCCAGCAGCTTATCTCGTTCAGGAATCGGAGAGACCCAGTACTTC. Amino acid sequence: CASSLSRSGIGETQYF.

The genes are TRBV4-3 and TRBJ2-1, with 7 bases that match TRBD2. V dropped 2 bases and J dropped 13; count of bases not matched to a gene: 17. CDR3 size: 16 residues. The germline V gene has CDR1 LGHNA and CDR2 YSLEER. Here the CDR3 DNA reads TGCGCCAGCAGCCAAAGAGGACGGGGGAGGGAAGAGACCCAGTTCTTC. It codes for CASSQRGRGREETQFF.

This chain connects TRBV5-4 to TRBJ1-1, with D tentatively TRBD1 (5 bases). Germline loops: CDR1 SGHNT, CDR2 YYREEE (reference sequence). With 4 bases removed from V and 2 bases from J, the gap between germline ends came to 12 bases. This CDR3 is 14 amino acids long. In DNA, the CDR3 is TGTGCCAGCAGCCCTGACAGACCAAACACTGAAGCTTTCTTT. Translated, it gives CASSPDRPNTEAFF.

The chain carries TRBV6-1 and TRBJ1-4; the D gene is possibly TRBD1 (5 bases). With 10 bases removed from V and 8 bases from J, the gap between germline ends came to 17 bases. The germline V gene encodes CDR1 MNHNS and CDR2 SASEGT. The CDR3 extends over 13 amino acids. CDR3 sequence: CANGGTNYEKLFF. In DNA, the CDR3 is TGTGCCAACGGGGGAACCAATTACGAAAAACTGTTTTTT.

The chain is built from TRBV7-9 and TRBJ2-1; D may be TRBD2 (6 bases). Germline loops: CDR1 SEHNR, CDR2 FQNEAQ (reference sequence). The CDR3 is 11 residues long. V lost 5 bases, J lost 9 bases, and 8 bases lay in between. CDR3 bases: TGTGCCAGCAGCCCGGGAGTTGAGCAGTTCTTC. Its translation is CASSPGVEQFF.

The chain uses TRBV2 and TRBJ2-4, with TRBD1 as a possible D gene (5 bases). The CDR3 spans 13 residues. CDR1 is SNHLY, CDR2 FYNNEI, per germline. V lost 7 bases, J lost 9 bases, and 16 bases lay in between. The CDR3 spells CASTERQGGIQYF. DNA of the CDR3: TGTGCCAGCACCGAAAGGCAGGGTGGCATTCAGTACTTC.

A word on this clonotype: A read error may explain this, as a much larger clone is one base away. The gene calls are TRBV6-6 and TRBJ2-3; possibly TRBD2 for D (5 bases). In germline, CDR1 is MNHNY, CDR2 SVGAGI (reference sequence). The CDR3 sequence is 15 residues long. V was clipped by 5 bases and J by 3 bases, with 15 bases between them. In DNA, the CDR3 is TGTGCCAGCAGTATCACCCCGGGGAGAACAGATACGCAGTATTTT. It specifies CASSITPGRTDTQYF.

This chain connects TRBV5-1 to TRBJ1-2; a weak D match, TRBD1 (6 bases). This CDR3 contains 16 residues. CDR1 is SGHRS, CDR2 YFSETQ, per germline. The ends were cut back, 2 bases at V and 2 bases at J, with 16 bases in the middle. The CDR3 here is CASSLGDSGENYGYTF. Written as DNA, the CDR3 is TGCGCCAGCAGCTTAGGGGATTCAGGGGAGAACTATGGCTACACCTTC.

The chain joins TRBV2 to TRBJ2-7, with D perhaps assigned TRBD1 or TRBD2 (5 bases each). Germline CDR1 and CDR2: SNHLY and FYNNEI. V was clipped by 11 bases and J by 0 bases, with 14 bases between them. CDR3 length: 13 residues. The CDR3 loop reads CADSGTGSYEQYF. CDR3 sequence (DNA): TGTGCCGACTCCGGGACGGGCTCCTACGAGCAGTACTTC.

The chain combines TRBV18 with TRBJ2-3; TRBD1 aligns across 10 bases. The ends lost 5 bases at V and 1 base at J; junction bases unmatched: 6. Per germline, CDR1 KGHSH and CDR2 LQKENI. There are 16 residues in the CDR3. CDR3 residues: CASSSRGTGGTDTQYF. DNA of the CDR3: TGTGCCAGCTCATCGCGGGGGACAGGGGGCACAGATACGCAGTATTTT.

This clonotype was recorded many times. DNA for the CDR3: TGTGCCAGCAGTTATAGTGACTCCTCCTACGAGCAGTACTTC. As protein: CASSYSDSSYEQYF. V and J are TRBV6-6 and TRBJ2-7; unclear D gene. Germline-derived CDR1 and CDR2 are MNHNY and SVGAGI (reference sequence). The CDR3 is made up of 14 amino acids. The V gene lost 3 bases and the J gene lost 0 bases, with 9 bases spanning the gap.

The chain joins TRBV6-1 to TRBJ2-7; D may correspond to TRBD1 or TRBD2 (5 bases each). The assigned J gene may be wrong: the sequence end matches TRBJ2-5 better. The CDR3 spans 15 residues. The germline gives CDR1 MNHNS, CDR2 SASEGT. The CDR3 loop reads CASSAFDGGKETQYF. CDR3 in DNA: TGTGCCAGCAGTGCGTTCGATGGGGGAAAAGAGACCCAGTACTTC.

The CDR3 loop is CASSLGPPGANYGYTF. In nucleotides, the CDR3 is TGTGCCAGCAGCTTAGGCCCCCCGGGCGCTAACTATGGCTACACCTTC. The chain recombines TRBV7-3 with TRBJ1-2; the D is unclear. With 2 bases removed from V and 0 bases from J, the gap between germline ends came to 13 bases. In germline, CDR1 is SGHTA, CDR2 FQGTGA. CDR3 length: 16 amino acids.

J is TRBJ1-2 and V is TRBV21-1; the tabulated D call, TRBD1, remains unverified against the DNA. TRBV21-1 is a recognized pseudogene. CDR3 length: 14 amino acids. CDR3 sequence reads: CASSKEPGDYGYTF. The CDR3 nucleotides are TGTGCCAGCAGCAAAGAACCAGGGGACTATGGCTACACCTTC.

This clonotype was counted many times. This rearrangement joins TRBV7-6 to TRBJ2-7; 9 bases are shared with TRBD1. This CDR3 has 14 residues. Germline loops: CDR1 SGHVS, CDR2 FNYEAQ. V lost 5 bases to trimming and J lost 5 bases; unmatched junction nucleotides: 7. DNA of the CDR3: TGTGCCAGCAGCCCCCGGGACAGGGTAGACGAGCAGTACTTC. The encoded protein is CASSPRDRVDEQYF.

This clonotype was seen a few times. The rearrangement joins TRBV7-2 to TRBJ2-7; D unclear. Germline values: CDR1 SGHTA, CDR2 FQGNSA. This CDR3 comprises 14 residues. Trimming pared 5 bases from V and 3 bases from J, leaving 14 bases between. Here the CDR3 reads CASSPQRALYEQYF. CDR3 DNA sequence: TGTGCCAGCAGCCCCCAAAGGGCTCTCTACGAGCAGTACTTC.

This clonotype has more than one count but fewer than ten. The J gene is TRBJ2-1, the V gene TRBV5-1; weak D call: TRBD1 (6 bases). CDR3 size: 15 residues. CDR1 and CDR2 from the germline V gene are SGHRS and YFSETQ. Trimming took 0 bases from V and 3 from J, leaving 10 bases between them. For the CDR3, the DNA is TGCGCCAGCAGCTTGGAGCGGACAGTCTACAATGAGCAGTTCTTC. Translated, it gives CASSLERTVYNEQFF.

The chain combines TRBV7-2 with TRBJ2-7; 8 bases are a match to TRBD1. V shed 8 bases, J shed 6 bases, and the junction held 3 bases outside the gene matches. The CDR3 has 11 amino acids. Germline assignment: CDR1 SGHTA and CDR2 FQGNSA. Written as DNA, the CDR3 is TGTGCCAGCGGACAGGGTGGCGAGCAGTACTTC. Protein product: CASGQGGEQYF.

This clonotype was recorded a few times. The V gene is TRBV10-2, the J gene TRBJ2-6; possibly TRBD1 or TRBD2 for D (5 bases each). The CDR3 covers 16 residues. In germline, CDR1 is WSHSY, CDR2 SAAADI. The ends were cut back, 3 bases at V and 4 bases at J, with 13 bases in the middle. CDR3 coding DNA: TGCGCCAGCAGTGATCGGGGACCTAGAGGGGCCAACGTCCTGACTTTC. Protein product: CASSDRGPRGANVLTF.

CDR3 residues: CASSESHAYEQYF. The DNA for the CDR3 is TGTGCCAGCAGTGAATCCCACGCCTACGAGCAGTACTTC. The chain employs TRBV2 and TRBJ2-7; no firm D call. With 2 bases removed from V and 2 bases from J, the gap between germline ends came to 7 bases. The germline V gene encodes CDR1 SNHLY and CDR2 FYNNEI. The CDR3 has 13 residues.

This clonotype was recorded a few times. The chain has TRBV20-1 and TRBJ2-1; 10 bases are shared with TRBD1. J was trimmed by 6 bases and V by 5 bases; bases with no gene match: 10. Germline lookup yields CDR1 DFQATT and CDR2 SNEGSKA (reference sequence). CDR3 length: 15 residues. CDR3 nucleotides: TGCAGTGCTCCGAGCCGTGGGACAGGGGTCAATGAGCAGTTCTTC. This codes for CSAPSRGTGVNEQFF.

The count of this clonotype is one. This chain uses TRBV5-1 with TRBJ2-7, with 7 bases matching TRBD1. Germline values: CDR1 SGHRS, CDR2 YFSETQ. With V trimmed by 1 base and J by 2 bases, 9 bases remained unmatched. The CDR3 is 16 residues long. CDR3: CASSLLPLTGTYEQYF. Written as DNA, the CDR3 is TGCGCCAGCAGCTTGTTACCCTTGACAGGGACCTACGAGCAGTACTTC.

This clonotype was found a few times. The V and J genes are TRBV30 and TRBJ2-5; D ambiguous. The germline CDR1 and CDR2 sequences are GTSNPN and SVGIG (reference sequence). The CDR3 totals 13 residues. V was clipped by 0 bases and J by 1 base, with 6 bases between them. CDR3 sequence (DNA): TGTGCCTGGAGTGTTGGCCTCCAAGAGACCCAGTACTTC. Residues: CAWSVGLQETQYF.

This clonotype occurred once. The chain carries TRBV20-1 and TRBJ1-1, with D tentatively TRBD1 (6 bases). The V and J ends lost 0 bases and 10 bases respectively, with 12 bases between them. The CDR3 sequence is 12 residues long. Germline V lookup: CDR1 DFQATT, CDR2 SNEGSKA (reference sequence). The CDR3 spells CSAREGGGRAFF. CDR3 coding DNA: TGCAGTGCTAGAGAAGGAGGGGGAAGAGCTTTCTTT.

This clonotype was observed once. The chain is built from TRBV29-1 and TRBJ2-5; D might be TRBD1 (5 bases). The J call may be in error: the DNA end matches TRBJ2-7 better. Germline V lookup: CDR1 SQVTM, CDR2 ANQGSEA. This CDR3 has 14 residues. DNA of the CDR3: TGCAGCGTTGAGTTCAGGGCCCTTAGGGACGAGCAGTACTTC. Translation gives CSVEFRALRDEQYF.

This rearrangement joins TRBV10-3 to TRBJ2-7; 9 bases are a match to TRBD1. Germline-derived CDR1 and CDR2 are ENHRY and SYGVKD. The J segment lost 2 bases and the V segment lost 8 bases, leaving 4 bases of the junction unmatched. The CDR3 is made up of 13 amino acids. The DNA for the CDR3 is TGTGCCATCGCGGGACAGGGCGCCTACGAGCAGTACTTC. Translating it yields CAIAGQGAYEQYF.

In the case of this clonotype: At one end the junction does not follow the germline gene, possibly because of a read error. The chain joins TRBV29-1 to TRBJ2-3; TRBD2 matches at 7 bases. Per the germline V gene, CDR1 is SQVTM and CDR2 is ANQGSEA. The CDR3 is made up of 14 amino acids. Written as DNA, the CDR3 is TGCAGTGCCCGACTAGCAACTAGCACAGGTACGCAGTATTTT. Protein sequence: CSARLATSTGTQYF.

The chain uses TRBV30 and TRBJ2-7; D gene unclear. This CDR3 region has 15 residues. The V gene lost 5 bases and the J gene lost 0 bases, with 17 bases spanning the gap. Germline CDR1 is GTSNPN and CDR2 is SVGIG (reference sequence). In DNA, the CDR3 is TGTGCCTGGCAGGCAGAGGCTTCTAGCTCCTACGAGCAGTACTTC. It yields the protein CAWQAEASSSYEQYF.

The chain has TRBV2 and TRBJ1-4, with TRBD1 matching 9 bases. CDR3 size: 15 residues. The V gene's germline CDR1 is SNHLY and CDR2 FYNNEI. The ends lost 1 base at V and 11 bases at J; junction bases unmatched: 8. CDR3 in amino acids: CASSEVDRGNGKLFF. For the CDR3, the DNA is TGTGCCAGCAGTGAAGTGGACAGGGGAAATGGGAAACTGTTTTTT.

CDR3 nucleotide sequence: TGTGCCAGCAGCGTGGGGACATTCTCCTACGAGCAGTACTTC. Translating gives CASSVGTFSYEQYF. The genes are TRBV9 and TRBJ2-7; D may be TRBD1 (6 bases). This CDR3 spans 14 amino acids. Germline V gene sequence: CDR1 SGDLS, CDR2 YYNGEE. Trimming stripped 2 bases from V and 0 bases from J, with 9 bases between.

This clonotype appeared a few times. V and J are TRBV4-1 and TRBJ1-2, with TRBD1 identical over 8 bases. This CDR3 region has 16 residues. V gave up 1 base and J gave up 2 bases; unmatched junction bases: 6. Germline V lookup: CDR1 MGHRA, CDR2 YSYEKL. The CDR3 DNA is TGCGCCAGCAGCCAAGGGACAGGGATACAAAACTATGGCTACACCTTC. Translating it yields CASSQGTGIQNYGYTF.